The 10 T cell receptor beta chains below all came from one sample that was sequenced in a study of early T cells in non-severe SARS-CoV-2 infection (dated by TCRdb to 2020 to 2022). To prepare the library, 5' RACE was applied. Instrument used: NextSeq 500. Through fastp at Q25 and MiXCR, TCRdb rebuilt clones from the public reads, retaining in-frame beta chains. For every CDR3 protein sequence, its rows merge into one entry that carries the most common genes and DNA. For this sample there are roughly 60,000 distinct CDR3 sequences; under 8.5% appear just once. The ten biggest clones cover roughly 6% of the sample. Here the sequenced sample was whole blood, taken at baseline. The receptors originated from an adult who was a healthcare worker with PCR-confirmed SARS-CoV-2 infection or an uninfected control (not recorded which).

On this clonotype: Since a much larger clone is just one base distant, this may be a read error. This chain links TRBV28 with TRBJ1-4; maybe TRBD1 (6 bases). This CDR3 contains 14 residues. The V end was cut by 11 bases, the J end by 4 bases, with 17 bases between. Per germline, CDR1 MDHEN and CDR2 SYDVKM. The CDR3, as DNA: TGTGCCTCCCAAGGGACACAAGGTAATGAAAAACTGTTTTTT. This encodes CASQGTQGNEKLFF.

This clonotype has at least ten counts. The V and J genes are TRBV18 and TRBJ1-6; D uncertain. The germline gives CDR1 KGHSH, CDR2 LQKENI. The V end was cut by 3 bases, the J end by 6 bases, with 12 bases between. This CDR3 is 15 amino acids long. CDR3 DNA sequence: TGTGCCAGCTCACCGGGTCTGGCCGCTAATTCACCCCTCCACTTT. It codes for CASSPGLAANSPLHF.

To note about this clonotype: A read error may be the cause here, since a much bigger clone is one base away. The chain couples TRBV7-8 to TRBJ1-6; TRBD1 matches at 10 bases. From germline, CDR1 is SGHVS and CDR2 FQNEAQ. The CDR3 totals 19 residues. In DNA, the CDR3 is TGTGCCAGCAGCCTCCGTGTGAGGCGGACAGGGGGAGGGAATTCACCCCTCTACTTT. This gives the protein CASSLRVRRTGGGNSPLYF.

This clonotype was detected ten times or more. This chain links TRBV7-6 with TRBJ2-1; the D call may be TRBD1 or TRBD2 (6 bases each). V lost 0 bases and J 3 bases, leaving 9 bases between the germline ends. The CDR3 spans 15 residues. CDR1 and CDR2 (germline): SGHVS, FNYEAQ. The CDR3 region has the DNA TGTGCCAGCAGCTTAGCGGGGGGCCTCTACAATGAGCAGTTCTTC. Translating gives CASSLAGGLYNEQFF.

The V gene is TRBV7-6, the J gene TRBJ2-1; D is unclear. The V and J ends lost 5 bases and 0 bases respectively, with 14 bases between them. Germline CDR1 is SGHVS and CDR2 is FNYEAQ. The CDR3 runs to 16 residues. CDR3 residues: CASSPGPRSSYNEQFF. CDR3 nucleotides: TGTGCCAGCAGCCCTGGGCCACGGAGCTCCTACAATGAGCAGTTCTTC.

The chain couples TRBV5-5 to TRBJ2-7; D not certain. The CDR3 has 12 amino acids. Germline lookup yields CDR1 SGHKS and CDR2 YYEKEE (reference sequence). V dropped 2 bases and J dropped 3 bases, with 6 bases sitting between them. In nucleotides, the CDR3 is TGTGCCAGCAGCTTAGGAAACTACGAGCAGTACTTC. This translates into CASSLGNYEQYF.

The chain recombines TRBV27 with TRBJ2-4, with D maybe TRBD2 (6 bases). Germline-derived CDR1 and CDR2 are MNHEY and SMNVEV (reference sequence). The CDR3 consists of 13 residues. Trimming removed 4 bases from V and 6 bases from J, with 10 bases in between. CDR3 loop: CASSYGGLNIQYF. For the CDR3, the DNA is TGTGCCAGCAGTTATGGGGGACTAAACATTCAGTACTTC.

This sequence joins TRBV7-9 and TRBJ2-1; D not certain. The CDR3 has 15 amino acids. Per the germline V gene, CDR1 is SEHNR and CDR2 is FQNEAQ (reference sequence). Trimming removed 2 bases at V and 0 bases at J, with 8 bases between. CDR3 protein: CASSLTPSSYNEQFF. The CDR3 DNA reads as TGTGCCAGCAGCTTAACTCCAAGCTCCTACAATGAGCAGTTCTTC.

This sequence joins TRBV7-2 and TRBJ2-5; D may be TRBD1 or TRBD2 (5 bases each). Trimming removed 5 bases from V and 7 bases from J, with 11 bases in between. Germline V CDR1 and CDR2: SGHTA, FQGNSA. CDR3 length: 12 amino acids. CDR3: CASSQAGGTQYF. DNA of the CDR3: TGTGCCAGCAGCCAAGCTGGGGGGACCCAGTACTTC.

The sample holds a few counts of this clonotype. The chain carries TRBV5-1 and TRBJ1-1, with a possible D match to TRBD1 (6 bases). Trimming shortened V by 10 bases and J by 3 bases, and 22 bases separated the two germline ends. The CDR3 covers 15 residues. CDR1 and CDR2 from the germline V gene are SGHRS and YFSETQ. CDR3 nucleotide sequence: TGCGCCCCCAACCGCTTCAGGGGAGTGGACACTGAAGCTTTCTTT. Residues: CAPNRFRGVDTEAFF.